One and the same sample provided the 16 T cell receptor beta chains below, sequenced in a study of CD8 T cells in ankylosing spondylitis. TCRdb independently ran MiXCR on the 5' RACE reads; one entry per CDR3 protein. The sample shows about 130,000 distinct CDR3 sequences, 6% to 8% of them seen only once. Specimen: blood, either unsorted or a sorted T cell fraction (not recorded which). The receptor source for this set is a female donor with ankylosing spondylitis or in good health (not recorded which).

There are many counts of this clonotype. V is TRBV4-1 and J is TRBJ1-5; TRBD1 matches at 8 bases. V was pared by 1 base and J by 4 bases, with 0 bases of the junction left unmatched. Germline-derived CDR1 and CDR2 are MGHRA and YSYEKL. There are 14 residues in the CDR3. CDR3 protein: CASSQGTGNQPQHF. CDR3 DNA sequence: TGCGCCAGCAGCCAAGGGACAGGGAATCAGCCCCAGCATTTT.

There are many counts of this clonotype. This chain uses TRBV7-6 with TRBJ2-3; D is perhaps TRBD2 (5 bases). V dropped 4 bases and J dropped 3 bases, with 20 bases sitting between them. This CDR3 has 17 amino acids. Germline V gives CDR1 SGHVS, CDR2 FNYEAQ. The CDR3 loop reads CASSSRGVARITDTQYF. The CDR3 region has the DNA TGTGCCAGCAGCTCCAGAGGTGTAGCGCGGATAACAGATACGCAGTATTTT.

This clonotype was observed many times. This chain links TRBV3-1 with TRBJ2-7, with 11 bases identical to TRBD1. V lost 0 bases to trimming and J lost 3 bases; unmatched junction nucleotides: 7. Germline V lookup: CDR1 LGHDT, CDR2 YNNKEL (reference sequence). The CDR3 contains 17 residues. As DNA, the CDR3 is TGTGCCAGCAGCCAAGACCTGGGACAGGGGGTCCTCTACGAGCAGTACTTC. Translation: CASSQDLGQGVLYEQYF.

This clonotype showed up many times. The CDR3 DNA sequence: TGTGCCAGCAGTCTTGGGACATCTTATGGCTACACCTTC. Its protein is CASSLGTSYGYTF. V gene TRBV12-3 or TRBV12-4 combines with J gene TRBJ1-2; a possible D gene is TRBD1 (6 bases). The CDR3 loop spans 13 amino acids. V was pared by 5 bases and J by 5 bases, with 12 bases between.

A few counts support this clonotype. The chain employs TRBV30 and TRBJ2-7; TRBD1 agrees at 8 bases. CDR1 GTSNPN and CDR2 SVGIG come from the germline V gene (reference sequence). With 5 bases clipped from V and 4 bases from J, the junction kept 7 bases outside the gene matches. The CDR3 is 13 residues long. The CDR3 sequence: CAWPGQGNYEQYF. CDR3 DNA: TGTGCCTGGCCTGGACAGGGCAATTACGAGCAGTACTTC.

This clonotype was observed many times. The chain joins TRBV4-3 to TRBJ1-1; no clear D. V lost 4 bases and J lost 4, with 13 bases in between. This CDR3 is built from 14 residues. Germline loops: CDR1 LGHNA, CDR2 YSLEER. The CDR3 loop reads CASSLFTASTEAFF. The CDR3 bases are TGCGCCAGCAGCCTTTTCACAGCTTCCACTGAAGCTTTCTTT.

This clonotype was seen a few times. This rearrangement joins TRBV19 to TRBJ2-7; 8 positions agree with TRBD1. V shed 1 base, J shed 6 bases, and the junction held 5 bases outside the gene matches. The CDR3 contains 14 residues. Germline-derived CDR1 and CDR2 are LNHDA and SQIVND (reference sequence). The CDR3 DNA sequence: TGTGCCAGTAGTATAGGGACAGGGCAGGCCGAGCAGTACTTC. It yields the protein CASSIGTGQAEQYF. The full variable domain, rest sourced from reference TRBV19 and TRBJ2-7, is DGGITQSPKYLFRKEGQNVTLSCEQNLNHDAMYWYRQDPGQGLRLIYYSQIVNDFQKGDIAEGYSVSREKKESFPLTVTSAQKNPTAFYLCASSIGTGQAEQYFGPGTRLTVT.

Here the CDR3 DNA reads TGTGCCAGCTCACCCGACGTAGTGAACACCGGGGAGCTGTTTTTT. Translated, it gives CASSPDVVNTGELFF. The chain is built from TRBV18 and TRBJ2-2; D uncertain. Germline V gene sequence: CDR1 KGHSH, CDR2 LQKENI. The length of the CDR3 is 15 residues. V lost 3 bases to trimming and J lost 1 base, with 9 bases between them.

The J gene is TRBJ2-1, the V gene TRBV12-3 or TRBV12-4; D possibly corresponds to TRBD2 (5 bases). The ends were cut back, 6 bases at V and 10 bases at J, with 10 bases in the middle. CDR3 length: 11 residues. CDR3 residues: CASSYRREQFF. Written as DNA, the CDR3 is TGTGCCAGCAGCTACCGGAGGGAGCAGTTCTTC.

For this clonotype: A junction end diverges from the germline sequence, so it may reflect a read error. This CDR3 reads CASSPRGSCEQYF. The CDR3 DNA reads TGTGCCAGCAGCCCCAGGGGCTCCTGCGAGCAGTACTTC. The J gene is TRBJ2-7, the V gene TRBV28; a possible D gene is TRBD1 (6 bases). CDR1 MDHEN and CDR2 SYDVKM come from the germline V gene. This CDR3 spans 13 amino acids.

This clonotype has at least ten counts. The rearrangement links TRBV25-1 to TRBJ1-1, with a tentative D call TRBD1 (6 bases). The CDR3 sequence is 18 residues long. Germline V gene data show CDR1 as MGHDK and CDR2 as SYGVNS. Trimming pared 3 bases from V and 2 bases from J, leaving 22 bases between. The CDR3 nucleotides read TGTGCCAGCAGTGACCCCAACTCGGGGGCAGGGGACAACACTGAAGCTTTCTTT. As protein: CASSDPNSGAGDNTEAFF. The whole variable domain, filled in from reference TRBV25-1 and TRBJ1-1, reads EADIYQTPRYLVIGTGKKITLECSQTMGHDKMYWYQQDPGMELHLIHYSYGVNSTEKGDLSSESTVSRIRTEHFPLTLESARPSHTSQYLCASSDPNSGAGDNTEAFFGQGTRLTVV.

This clonotype was found many times. The chain is built from TRBV13 and TRBJ1-6; D gene uncertain. V lost 1 base and J lost 4, with 8 bases in between. Germline V lookup: CDR1 PRHDT, CDR2 FYEKMQ (reference sequence). CDR3 size: 15 residues. The CDR3 region is CASSLVEEYNSPLHF. The DNA of the CDR3 is TGTGCCAGCAGCTTAGTGGAAGAATATAATTCACCCCTCCACTTT.

The V call is TRBV20-1, the J call TRBJ2-6; 8 bases fit TRBD1. After removal of 6 bases from V and 0 bases from J, the junction contained 13 bases not matched to a gene. The CDR3 extends over 18 amino acids. Looked up from germline, CDR1 is DFQATT and CDR2 is SNEGSKA (reference sequence). DNA for the CDR3: TGCAGTGCCGAAGACGAGGGACAGGAGGTCTCTGGGGCCAACGTCCTGACTTTC. It translates to CSAEDEGQEVSGANVLTF.

The table lists this clonotype with many counts. This chain uses TRBV5-1 with TRBJ2-3; D possibly corresponds to TRBD1 (7 bases). V lost 5 bases and J lost 3, with 13 bases in between. This CDR3 has 14 residues. Germline lookup yields CDR1 SGHRS and CDR2 YFSETQ. In nucleotides, the CDR3 is TGCGCCAGCAGATCAGGGGGAGGTACAGATACGCAGTATTTT. Translated, it gives CASRSGGGTDTQYF. The complete variable domain, with remaining parts taken from reference TRBV5-1 and TRBJ2-3, reads KAGVTQTPRYLIKTRGQQVTLSCSPISGHRSVSWYQQTPGQGLQFLFEYFSETQRNKGNFPGRFSGRQFSNSRSEMNVSTLELGDSALYLCASRSGGGTDTQYFGPGTRLTVL.

This clonotype has a handful of counts. The genes are TRBV7-2 and TRBJ1-2; 7 positions match TRBD1. V dropped 1 base and J dropped 7; count of bases not matched to a gene: 6. Germline V gene data show CDR1 as SGHTA and CDR2 as FQGNSA. This CDR3 spans 14 amino acids. The CDR3 nucleotides are TGTGCCAGCAGCTTAGAGGGGGCCCCCTCTGGCTACACCTTC. Protein product: CASSLEGAPSGYTF.

This sequence joins TRBV10-3 and TRBJ2-5; D is perhaps TRBD2 (5 bases). The V gene lost 6 bases and the J gene lost 2 bases, with 16 bases spanning the gap. In germline, CDR1 is ENHRY, CDR2 SYGVKD. The CDR3 contains 15 residues. CDR3 residues: CAIRSSEELQETQYF. DNA for the CDR3: TGTGCCATCAGGAGCTCGGAGGAGCTTCAAGAGACCCAGTACTTC.